The 27 T cell receptor beta chains in this list originate from one sample, sequenced in a study of tumor and adjacent non-tumor tissue in lung cancer. This sample's RNA came from whole unsorted tissue. TCRbeta libraries were built with three rounds of nested PCR, modified from ARM-PCR. TCRdb reanalysed the multiplex PCR reads using MiXCR and keeps one entry per CDR3 protein. The repertoire holds some 93,000 distinct CDR3 sequences, with just over 65% as singletons. What was sequenced was lung tumor tissue. All receptors derive from a man aged 55 to 70 with non-small cell lung cancer.

The CDR3 here is CASSRDDLWFF. The CDR3, as DNA: TGCGCCAGCAGCCGAGACGACCTTTGGTTCTTC. V usage is TRBV4-3 and J usage is TRBJ2-1; D not certain. Trimming pared 4 bases from V and 15 bases from J, leaving 13 bases between. The CDR3 length is 11 residues. Germline V gives CDR1 LGHNA, CDR2 YSLEER.

Many counts were recorded for this clonotype. The chain recombines TRBV20-1 with TRBJ2-1; D not resolved. This CDR3 region has 12 residues. Per germline, CDR1 DFQATT and CDR2 SNEGSKA (reference sequence). Trimming left V 3 bases short and J 6 bases short, with 9 bases between. The CDR3 DNA reads TGCAGTGCTAGGGGTTTTATCAATGAGCAGTTCTTC. Protein sequence: CSARGFINEQFF.

This clonotype was found a few times. It may be a read error: a sequence one base away is much more abundant. V usage is TRBV28 and J usage is TRBJ1-2, with TRBD1 as a possible D gene (5 bases). The CDR3 contains 12 residues. The germline CDR1 and CDR2 sequences are MDHEN and SYDVKM. Between the trimmed V and J ends, which lost 8 bases and 9 bases, there was a span of 16 bases. The CDR3 DNA follows: TGTGCCAGCGATGCAGGGCTATATAGCTACACCTTC. It is translated as CASDAGLYSYTF.

Concerning this clonotype: An end of the junction differs from the germline gene, which may be a read error. This chain links TRBV29-1 with TRBJ2-1, with TRBD2 matching over 9 bases. Germline CDR1 reads SQVTM; CDR2 reads ANQGSEA. The CDR3 runs to 12 residues. CDR3 region: CSTAGGYNEQLF. As DNA, the CDR3 is TGCAGCACAGCGGGAGGCTACAATGAGCAGTTGTTC.

About this clonotype: At one boundary the junction diverges from the germline segment, which might be a read error. The chain is built from TRBV6-5 and TRBJ2-5; D is unresolved. The CDR3 runs 14 residues. Germline V gene lookup returns CDR1 MNHEY and CDR2 SVGAGI. The CDR3 loop is CVSSYSLGQETQYF. For the CDR3, the DNA is TGTGTCAGCAGTTACAGTTTGGGGCAAGAGACCCAGTACTTC.

This rearrangement joins TRBV6-1 to TRBJ2-4, with unresolved D. The CDR3 is made up of 11 amino acids. CDR1 is MNHNS and CDR2 is SASEGT in the germline V gene. In DNA, the CDR3 is TGTATCAGCAGTAATTTCACTTTTCAGTACTTC. Amino acid sequence: CISSNFTFQYF.

This chain uses TRBV5-1 with TRBJ1-5; the D gene is possibly TRBD1 (5 bases). The V and J ends lost 0 bases and 7 bases respectively, with 14 bases between them. The CDR3 length is 15 residues. The germline gives CDR1 SGHRS, CDR2 YFSETQ. The CDR3 spells CASSLESGLAQPQHF. The CDR3 nucleotides are TGCGCCAGCAGCTTGGAGTCAGGGCTCGCCCAGCCCCAGCATTTT. Looking up the rest from reference TRBV5-1 and TRBJ1-5 gives the full variable domain: KAGVTQTPRYLIKTRGQQVTLSCSPISGHRSVSWYQQTPGQGLQFLFEYFSETQRNKGNFPGRFSGRQFSNSRSEMNVSTLELGDSALYLCASSLESGLAQPQHFGDGTRLSIL.

As for this clonotype: An end of the junction does not agree with germline; a read error may underlie this. This chain connects TRBV12-3 or TRBV12-4 to TRBJ1-5; TRBD1 matches at 7 bases. This CDR3 contains 13 residues. CDR3 nucleotide sequence: TGTGCCAGCAGGCGTACAGAGGGACAGCCACAGCTTTTT. Protein product: CASRRTEGQPQLF.

This clonotype was detected ten times or more. CDR3 residues: CATRQGQGEQYF. CDR3 bases: TGTGCCACACGACAGGGCCAGGGCGAGCAGTACTTC. This chain links TRBV28 with TRBJ2-7, with 7 bases aligning to TRBD1. Germline V gene sequence: CDR1 MDHEN, CDR2 SYDVKM. Trimming cost V 10 bases and J 6 bases; bases outside gene matches: 9. CDR3 length: 12 residues.

As concerns this clonotype: Relative to the germline gene, one junction end is altered; a read error may explain this. The chain uses TRBV7-9 and TRBJ1-5; D call uncertain. Germline CDR1 SEHNR, CDR2 FQNEAQ (reference sequence). This CDR3 region has 13 residues. The CDR3 coding sequence is TGTGCCAGCAGTCCTGGACGGGATCAACCCCAGCATTTT. Translating gives CASSPGRDQPQHF.

This clonotype was observed at least ten times. V is TRBV5-4 and J is TRBJ1-6; TRBD1 aligns across 7 bases. Losses at the gene ends were 2 bases for V and 6 bases for J; bases not matched to a gene: 5. The CDR3 consists of 15 residues. Germline assignment: CDR1 SGHNT and CDR2 YYREEE (reference sequence). The DNA for the CDR3 is TGTGCCAGCAGCTTCGCAGGGGGACCTAATTCACCCCTCCACTTT. Translating it yields CASSFAGGPNSPLHF.

As to this clonotype: Germline is not matched at one junction end, which may reflect a read error. The chain has TRBV12-3 or TRBV12-4 and TRBJ2-5; D possibly matches TRBD1 or TRBD2 (5 bases each). The CDR3 has 13 residues. The CDR3 nucleotides are TGTGCCAGCATGACAGAGTTGGGAGAGACCCAGTGCTTC. Amino acid sequence: CASMTELGETQCF.

Regarding this clonotype: An end of the junction does not agree with germline; a read error may underlie this. V is TRBV12-3 or TRBV12-4 and J is TRBJ1-2, with a tentative D call TRBD1 (5 bases). CDR3 length: 14 amino acids. In DNA, the CDR3 is TGTGTCAGCAGTTCAGCAGTCCAGGGCTATGGCTACACCTTC. Amino acids: CVSSSAVQGYGYTF.

Comment on this clonotype: The junction does not match germline at one end; this may be a read error. The chain uses TRBV11-1 and TRBJ1-6; 10 bases agree with TRBD1. The length of the CDR3 is 17 residues. Germline V lookup: CDR1 SGHAT, CDR2 FQDESV (reference sequence). The CDR3 DNA follows: TGTGCCAGCAGCTCCCCACGGACAGGGGGTGATTATTCATCCCTCCACTTT. Residues: CASSSPRTGGDYSSLHF. Variable domain in full (rest from reference TRBV11-1 and TRBJ1-6): EAEVAQSPRYKITEKSQAVAFWCDPISGHATLYWYRQILGQGPELLVQFQDESVVDDSQLPKDRFSAERLKGVDSTLKIQPAELGDSAMYLCASSSPRTGGDYSSLHFGNGTRLTVT.

Notes on this clonotype: A read error may explain this, as a much larger clone is one base away. The chain couples TRBV6-5 to TRBJ2-1; D possibly corresponds to TRBD1 (6 bases). The CDR3 totals 15 residues. The germline gives CDR1 MNHEY, CDR2 SVGAGI. The CDR3 sequence is CASRYRDSSYKEQFF. The CDR3 bases are TGTGCCAGCAGGTACAGGGATAGCTCCTACAAAGAGCAGTTCTTC.

Only a few counts were recorded for this clonotype. A read error may be the cause here, since a much bigger clone is one base away. The chain combines TRBV10-3 with TRBJ1-5; D remains ambiguous. V dropped 6 bases and J dropped 5 bases, with 11 bases sitting between them. Germline V gives CDR1 ENHRY, CDR2 SYGVKD. This CDR3 is built from 13 residues. For the CDR3, the DNA is TGTGCCATCAGGGATGGGTACGATCAGCCCCAGCATTTT. Translated, it gives CAIRDGYDQPQHF.

On this clonotype itself: The CDR3 carries no conserved terminal phenylalanine or tryptophan, so it likely arises from a read error. The chain uses TRBV5-4 and TRBJ1-4; 7 nucleotides line up with TRBD1. The length of the CDR3 is 15 residues. Trimming took 4 bases from V and 7 from J; bases not matched to a gene: 10. CDR1 is SGHNT and CDR2 is YYREEE in the germline V gene (reference sequence). The CDR3 DNA sequence: TGTGCCAGCAGCCCAGGGGGGGCCGGCATTGAAAAACTGTTTTCT. This codes for CASSPGGAGIEKLFS.

This clonotype was detected many times. This sequence joins TRBV6-2 or TRBV6-3 and TRBJ2-1; 14 bases match TRBD2. The CDR3 is made up of 15 amino acids. Trimming at V came to 4 bases and at J to 8 bases, leaving 4 bases not matched to a gene. Germline loops: CDR1 MNHEY, CDR2 SVGEGT. The DNA for the CDR3 is TGTGCCAGCAGTTCGGGGACTAGCGGGAGCTATGAGCAGTTCTTC. It specifies CASSSGTSGSYEQFF.

In this sample, this clonotype turned up many times. The chain employs TRBV5-1 and TRBJ1-1, with TRBD1 matching over 8 bases. This CDR3 has 15 amino acids. Germline V gene sequence: CDR1 SGHRS, CDR2 YFSETQ. V shed 4 bases and J 4 bases; nucleotides not matched to a gene: 9. The CDR3 coding sequence is TGCGCCAGCAGCCCGAGGACAGGGTCCTCCACTGAAGCTTTCTTT. Residues: CASSPRTGSSTEAFF.

Of note for this clonotype: The germline gene is not matched at one end of the junction; a read error may be the cause. The chain is built from TRBV4-3 and TRBJ2-4; either TRBD1 or TRBD2 may supply D (7 bases each). The V gene's germline CDR1 is LGHNA and CDR2 YSLEER. The CDR3 has 13 amino acids. The CDR3 bases are TGCGCCAGCAGATCAAACAGGGGAGGGATTCAATACTTC. Translation: CASRSNRGGIQYF.

The V gene is TRBV4-3, the J gene TRBJ1-2; maybe TRBD1 (5 bases). CDR3 length: 14 residues. Trimming shortened V by 0 bases and J by 11 bases, and 16 bases separated the two germline ends. From germline, CDR1 is LGHNA and CDR2 YSLEER. This CDR3 reads CASSQEEGMACYTF. CDR3 bases: TGCGCCAGCAGCCAAGAAGAGGGGATGGCTTGTTACACCTTC.

The V gene is TRBV11-1, the J gene TRBJ1-1; D is ambiguous. CDR1 is SGHAT and CDR2 is FQDESV in the germline V gene (reference sequence). The CDR3 totals 14 residues. Trimming shortened V by 3 bases and J by 1 base, and 9 bases separated the two germline ends. The CDR3 spells CASSLRRGNTEAFF. CDR3 sequence (DNA): TGTGCCAGCAGCTTGAGGCGGGGGAACACTGAAGCTTTCTTT.

Notes on this clonotype: Since the CDR3 does not end with the conserved phenylalanine or tryptophan, this likely comes from a read error. This chain uses TRBV20-1 with TRBJ2-7; D unresolved. There are 13 residues in the CDR3. The germline V and J ends were trimmed by 5 bases and 3 bases, with 14 bases remaining between them. Germline V gives CDR1 DFQATT, CDR2 SNEGSKA (reference sequence). This CDR3 is CSAEDLNHYEQYL. In DNA, the CDR3 is TGCAGTGCTGAAGACTTGAACCACTACGAGCAGTACTTA.

J is TRBJ2-1 and V is TRBV11-1; 8 bases are shared with TRBD2. The CDR3 contains 16 residues. V shed 10 bases and J 2 bases; nucleotides not matched to a gene: 13. Germline V gene sequence: CDR1 SGHAT, CDR2 FQDESV (reference sequence). The CDR3 is CANTSTSGSTYNEQFF. The CDR3, as DNA: TGTGCCAACACCTCGACAAGCGGGAGTACCTACAATGAGCAGTTCTTC.

The sample holds many counts of this clonotype. The CDR3 DNA reads as TGTGCCAGCAGCCAAGAGGCCTCGGAGGGTCAAGAGACCCAGTACTTC. As protein: CASSQEASEGQETQYF. V is TRBV4-2 and J is TRBJ2-5; D may be TRBD2 (6 bases). Trimming took off 0 bases at V and 2 bases at J, with 13 bases between the two ends. CDR3 length: 16 residues. Germline V gene lookup returns CDR1 LGHNA and CDR2 YNFKEQ.

Notes on this clonotype: This may stem from a read error, because a much larger clone lies one nucleotide away. V and J are TRBV20-1 and TRBJ2-1; 11 bases are a match to TRBD2. The CDR3 has 14 amino acids. Looked up from germline, CDR1 is DFQATT and CDR2 is SNEGSKA (reference sequence). CDR3 loop: CNAKLSGRASEQFF. The CDR3 DNA follows: TGCAATGCGAAGCTTAGCGGGAGGGCATCTGAGCAGTTCTTC.

This clonotype was observed a handful of times. A much larger clone differs from this one at a single base, so this may be a read error. This chain connects TRBV5-6 to TRBJ2-1, with unresolved D. Germline V gives CDR1 SGHDT, CDR2 YYEEEE. The CDR3 runs 13 residues. The CDR3 nucleotides are TGTGCCAGCAGCCCCAACTCCTACAATGGGCAGTTCTTC. Translation: CASSPNSYNGQFF.